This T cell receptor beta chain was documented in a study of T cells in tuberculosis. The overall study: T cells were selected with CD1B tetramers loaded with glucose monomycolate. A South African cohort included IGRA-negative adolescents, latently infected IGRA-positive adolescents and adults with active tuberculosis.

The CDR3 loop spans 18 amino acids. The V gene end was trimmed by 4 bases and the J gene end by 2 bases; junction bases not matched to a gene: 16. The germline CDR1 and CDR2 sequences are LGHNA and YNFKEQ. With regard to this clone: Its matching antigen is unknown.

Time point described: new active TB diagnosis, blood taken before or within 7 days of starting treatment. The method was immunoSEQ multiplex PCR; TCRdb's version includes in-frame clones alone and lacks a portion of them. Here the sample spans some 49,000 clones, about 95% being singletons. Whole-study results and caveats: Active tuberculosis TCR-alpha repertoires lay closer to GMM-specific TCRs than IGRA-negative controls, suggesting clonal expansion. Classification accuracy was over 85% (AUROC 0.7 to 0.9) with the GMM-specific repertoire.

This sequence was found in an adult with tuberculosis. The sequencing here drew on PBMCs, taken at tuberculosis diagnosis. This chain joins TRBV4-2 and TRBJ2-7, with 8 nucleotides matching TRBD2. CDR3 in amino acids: CASSPADDPGLGPYEQYF. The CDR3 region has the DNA TGTGCCAGCAGCCCAGCGGATGATCCGGGACTAGGACCCTACGAGCAGTACTTC.